Following are 13 T cell receptor beta chains from one sample sequenced in a study of T cells in Graves' hyperthyroidism and ophthalmopathy. RNA transcripts gave rise to amplified TCR beta CDR3 regions. TCR CDR3 underwent first-round RT-PCR with the HTBI primer set. TCRdb reprocessed the multiplex PCR reads with MiXCR, giving one entry per CDR3 protein. The data contain hundreds of thousands of distinct CDR3 sequences, about a third of them singletons. The sequenced sample was blood. Source of these receptors: a woman between 40 and 55 years old with Graves' hyperthyroidism.

Remarks on this clonotype: This may be a read error: a much more frequent sequence differs by one nucleotide. The V call is TRBV29-1, the J call TRBJ1-1; no firm D call. Trimming took off 2 bases at V and 3 bases at J, with 7 bases between the two ends. Germline CDR1 SQVTM, CDR2 ANQGSEA. The CDR3 sequence is 12 residues long. The chain's CDR3 is CSVESTYTEAFF. CDR3 nucleotides: TGCAGCGTTGAAAGTACGTACACTGAAGCTTTCTTT.

V usage is TRBV19 and J usage is TRBJ2-5, with TRBD1 as a possible D gene (6 bases). CDR1 LNHDA and CDR2 SQIVND come from the germline V gene (reference sequence). The CDR3 length is 15 residues. V was shortened by 5 bases and J by 7 bases, with 20 bases between the two germline ends. In DNA form, the CDR3 reads TGTGCCAGTAGTCCCGGGACATACGCTGCAGGGACCCAGTACTTC. Translation: CASSPGTYAAGTQYF.

Only a few counts were recorded for this clonotype. The rearrangement links TRBV10-1 to TRBJ1-1; a weak D match, TRBD1 (5 bases). This CDR3 is 13 amino acids long. In germline, CDR1 is WNHNN, CDR2 SYGVQD (reference sequence). V was cut by 4 bases and J by 5 bases, with 11 bases left in between. The CDR3, as DNA: TGCGCCAGCAGTGGGGCAGGGCGGACTGAAGCTTTCTTT. It codes for CASSGAGRTEAFF.

This chain connects TRBV7-2 to TRBJ2-7; the D gene is possibly TRBD2 (5 bases). The CDR3 loop spans 15 amino acids. Germline CDR1 is SGHTA and CDR2 is FQGNSA. V shed 3 bases and J shed 6 bases, with 18 bases lying between them. This CDR3 reads CASSFQPGSLSEQYF. The CDR3 region has the DNA TGTGCCAGCAGCTTTCAACCGGGAAGCCTTAGCGAGCAGTACTTC.

This clonotype was observed many times. J is TRBJ2-6 and V is TRBV7-9; 7 bases agree with TRBD2. The V segment lost 5 bases and the J segment 0 bases; nucleotides outside the gene matches: 10. The germline CDR1 and CDR2 sequences are SEHNR and FQNEAQ (reference sequence). This CDR3 has 18 residues. CDR3 in DNA: TGTGCCAGCAGCCCCACCAGCGGGACCCTCTCTGGGGCCAACGTCCTGACTTTC. Translating gives CASSPTSGTLSGANVLTF. The full variable domain, in which reference TRBV7-9 and TRBJ2-6 provide the parts outside the CDR3, is DTGVSQNPRHKITKRGQNVTFRCDPISEHNRLYWYRQTLGQGPEFLTYFQNEAQLEKSRLLSDRFSAERPKGSFSTLEIQRTEQGDSAMYLCASSPTSGTLSGANVLTFGAGSRLTVL.

This clonotype was seen at least ten times. The V call is TRBV2, the J call TRBJ1-2; 7 positions match TRBD1. The CDR3 length is 13 residues. CDR1 is SNHLY and CDR2 is FYNNEI in the germline V gene. V shed 7 bases and J 5 bases; nucleotides not matched to a gene: 7. CDR3 sequence reads: CASISTGPYGYTF. The DNA for the CDR3 is TGTGCCAGCATTTCGACAGGGCCATATGGCTACACCTTC.

This clonotype came up many times. This chain links TRBV5-5 with TRBJ1-2; the D gene is possibly TRBD1 (5 bases). Germline CDR1 is SGHKS and CDR2 is YYEKEE (reference sequence). This CDR3 region has 18 residues. V dropped 0 bases and J dropped 2 bases, with 20 bases sitting between them. CDR3 region: CASSLARSKAGTNYGYTF. Written as DNA, the CDR3 is TGTGCCAGCAGCTTGGCCCGAAGTAAGGCAGGGACCAACTATGGCTACACCTTC.

The gene calls are TRBV10-3 and TRBJ2-3, with D possibly being TRBD1 (6 bases). The CDR3 contains 14 residues. Germline assignment: CDR1 ENHRY and CDR2 SYGVKD. Deletions cut 8 bases from V and 2 bases from J, with 14 bases between. CDR3 protein: CAISGAGPTDTQYF. CDR3 in DNA: TGTGCCATCTCAGGGGCAGGACCCACAGATACGCAGTATTTT.

This clonotype was observed at least ten times. This chain joins TRBV7-2 and TRBJ1-4; D is ambiguous. CDR3 length: 13 residues. Between the trimmed V and J ends, which lost 8 bases and 5 bases, there was a span of 12 bases. Germline V gives CDR1 SGHTA, CDR2 FQGNSA. The CDR3 sequence: CASGDPVNEKLFF. The CDR3 DNA is TGTGCCAGCGGCGACCCAGTAAATGAAAAACTGTTTTTT. Full variable domain (outside the CDR3, taken from reference TRBV7-2 and TRBJ1-4): GAGVSQSPSNKVTEKGKDVELRCDPISGHTALYWYRQSLGQGLEFLIYFQGNSAPDKSGLPSDRFSAERTGGSVSTLTIQRTQQEDSAVYLCASGDPVNEKLFFGSGTQLSVL.

This rearrangement joins TRBV20-1 to TRBJ2-7; no firm D call. Trimming cost V 2 bases and J 4 bases, with 9 bases left between them. The CDR3 totals 12 residues. Germline V gives CDR1 DFQATT, CDR2 SNEGSKA (reference sequence). The CDR3 DNA follows: TGCAGTGCTAGAATGGACGGGTACGAGCAGTACTTC. Protein sequence: CSARMDGYEQYF.

This clonotype was counted a few times. The gene calls are TRBV20-1 and TRBJ1-5; weak D call: TRBD1 (6 bases). The CDR3 is 14 residues long. CDR1 DFQATT and CDR2 SNEGSKA come from the germline V gene (reference sequence). Trimming shortened V by 1 base and J by 6 bases, and 13 bases separated the two germline ends. For the CDR3, the DNA is TGCAGTGCTAGAGCTGGCGGGGGCGGTCAGCCCCAGCATTTT. It codes for CSARAGGGGQPQHF.

This clonotype was seen at least ten times. V is TRBV29-1 and J is TRBJ1-4; D remains unclear. The germline V gene has CDR1 SQVTM and CDR2 ANQGSEA. Trimming cost V 6 bases and J 1 base, with 9 bases left between them. CDR3 size: 13 residues. This chain's CDR3 is CSVNTRTNEKLFF. CDR3 DNA: TGCAGCGTAAACACGAGAACTAATGAAAAACTGTTTTTT.

On this clonotype itself: The germline gene is not matched at one end of the junction; a read error may be the cause. The V gene is TRBV7-9, the J gene TRBJ1-4, with TRBD1 as a possible D gene (6 bases). Germline V gene sequence: CDR1 SEHNR, CDR2 FQNEAQ (reference sequence). The CDR3 is made up of 16 amino acids. The CDR3 region has the DNA TGCGCCAGCAGCCTTTGGGACAACCCAACTAATGAAAAACTGTTTTTT. This translates into CASSLWDNPTNEKLFF.